This T cell receptor (beta chain) was identified in a study of CD8 T cells in ankylosing spondylitis. Looked up from germline, CDR1 is LGHDT and CDR2 is YNNKEL (reference sequence). The CDR3 contains 15 residues. V shed 1 base and J shed 3 bases, with 13 bases lying between them. TCRdb used MiXCR to reprocess the 5' RACE reads, holding one entry per CDR3 protein. The sample shows fewer than 250,000 distinct CDR3 sequences, roughly 10% of them seen only once. At least ten counts were recorded for this clonotype. The sequence came from a male donor with ankylosing spondylitis or in good health (not recorded which). Input material: blood, either unsorted or a sorted T cell fraction (not recorded which). This chain links TRBV3-1 with TRBJ2-7; a weak D match, TRBD2 (6 bases). The CDR3 nucleotides read TGTGCCAGCAGCCAAGTAACTAGCAGATACTACGAGCAGTACTTC. This encodes CASSQVTSRYYEQYF.